This T cell receptor (beta chain) was sequenced in a study of beta chain features in type 1 diabetes. This clone occurred a few times. Its antigen is unknown. Findings of the study overall: Moderate yet significant TCRB CDR3 shortening was seen in Type 1 diabetes patients in all four CD4+ subsets. Sequencing used cDNA, and cells with high TCR expression could therefore be over-represented. Compared to healthy donors, patients appeared to have naive, central memory and Treg TCRB repertoires that were more alike.

Between the trimmed V and J ends, which lost 0 bases and 4 bases, there was a span of 8 bases. From germline, CDR1 is SGHRS and CDR2 YFSETQ. The CDR3 is made up of 14 amino acids. As every portion of the isolated RNA was reverse transcribed, the sequencing read expressed TCRB transcripts. The repertoire was sequenced with immunoSEQ multiplex PCR; TCRdb's copy has only in-frame clones and lacks some. The sample consists of about 660,000 clones, around an eighth of them appearing once. Sample: naive CD4+ T cells from blood. The chain has TRBV5-1 and TRBJ1-3, with TRBD1 as a possible D gene (6 bases). The TCR originated in a young man with type 1 diabetes. CDR3 bases: TGCGCCAGCAGCTTGGAGACAGGAGGAAACACCATATATTTT. Translated, it gives CASSLETGGNTIYF.